This TCR beta chain was sequenced for a study of regulatory T cells in long-lasting Graves disease. Overall study results and limits: Persistent patients shared more public clonotypes (2,741) than newly diagnosed patients (around 910). Persistent disease preferred TRBV28, TRBJ1-2 and TRBJ2-5. It was peripheral blood alone, not thyroid tissue, that was studied.

The CDR3 consists of 14 residues. Trimming at V came to 6 bases and at J to 3 bases, leaving 10 bases not matched to a gene. CDR1 is DFQATT and CDR2 is SNEGSKA in the germline V gene (reference sequence). iRepertoire HTBI primers and Arm-PCR of CDR3 regions built TCR beta libraries. TCRdb fed the multiplex PCR reads into MiXCR, producing one record per CDR3 protein. The sample lists about 420,000 distinct CDR3 sequences; 15% to 20% were seen once. Time point: newly diagnosed GD, antithyroid drugs for less than 3 months. With RNA extracted from PBMCs as input, the TCR library was made. Regarding this clonotype: Its antigen is still unknown.

The same sample was also used in a study of T cells in Graves' hyperthyroidism and ophthalmopathy. That work adds: When the TCR CDR3 underwent first-round RT-PCR, the HTBI primer set was used.

The sequences come from peripheral blood mononuclear cells (PBMCs), collected at new diagnosis, from a patient treated with antithyroid drugs. The clonotype originates from a woman aged 18-30 years with Graves disease. This rearrangement joins TRBV20-1 to TRBJ2-7; 8 bases match TRBD2. Written as DNA, the CDR3 is TGCAGTGCCCTTGGGCTAGCGGGCTTCTACGAGCAGTACTTC. Amino acid sequence: CSALGLAGFYEQYF.